What follows describes a single T cell receptor (beta chain). Its target is not known. TCRdb's table, derived via immunoSEQ multiplex PCR, lists solely in-frame clones and lacks some. The data show around 100,000 clones, approximately 90% seen once. These data belong to a study of CD4+ T cells in melanoma. Study conclusions and caveats: CD8+ T cell, macrophage and B cell function reportedly correlated with neoantigen-specific CD4+ T cells. Diverse differentiation states were reported for melanoma neoantigen-specific CD4+ T cells.

V lost 2 bases, J lost 4 bases, and 10 bases stayed unmatched. The CDR3 contains 16 residues. Germline lookup yields CDR1 LGHNA and CDR2 YNFKEQ. The rearrangement uses TRBV4-2 and TRBJ2-7; 8 bases map to TRBD2. Input material: peripheral blood. This TCR was sampled from a human donor with melanoma. CDR3 nucleotides: TGTGCCAGCAGCCAATCGTCGCGGGGGGCGCGGTACGAGCAGTACTTC. It specifies CASSQSSRGARYEQYF.